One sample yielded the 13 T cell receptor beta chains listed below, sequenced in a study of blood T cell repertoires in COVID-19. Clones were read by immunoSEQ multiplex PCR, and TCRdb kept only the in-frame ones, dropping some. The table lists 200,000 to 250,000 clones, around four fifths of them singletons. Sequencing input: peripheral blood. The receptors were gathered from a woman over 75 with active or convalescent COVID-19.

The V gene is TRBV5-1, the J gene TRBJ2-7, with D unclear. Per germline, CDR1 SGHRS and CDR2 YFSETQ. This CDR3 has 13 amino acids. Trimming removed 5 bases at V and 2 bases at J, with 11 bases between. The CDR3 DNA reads TGCGCCAGCAGGCTCCCAGGCCCCTACGAGCAGTACTTC. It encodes CASRLPGPYEQYF.

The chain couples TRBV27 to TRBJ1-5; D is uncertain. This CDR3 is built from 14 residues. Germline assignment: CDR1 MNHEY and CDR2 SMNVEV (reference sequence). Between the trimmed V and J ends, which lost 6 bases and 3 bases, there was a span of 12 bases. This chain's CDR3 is CASRPDGDNQPQHF. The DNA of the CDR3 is TGTGCCAGCAGACCCGACGGGGACAATCAGCCCCAGCATTTT.

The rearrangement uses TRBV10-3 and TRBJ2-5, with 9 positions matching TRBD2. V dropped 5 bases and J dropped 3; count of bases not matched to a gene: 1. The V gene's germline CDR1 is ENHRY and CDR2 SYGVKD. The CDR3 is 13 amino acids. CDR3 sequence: CAISPSGEETQYF. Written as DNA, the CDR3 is TGTGCCATCAGTCCTAGCGGGGAAGAGACCCAGTACTTC.

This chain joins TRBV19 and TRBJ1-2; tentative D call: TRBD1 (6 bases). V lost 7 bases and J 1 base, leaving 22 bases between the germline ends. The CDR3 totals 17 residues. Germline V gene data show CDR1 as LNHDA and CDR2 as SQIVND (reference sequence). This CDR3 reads CASNPEHAWDNNYGYTF. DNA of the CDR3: TGTGCCAGTAATCCGGAACACGCCTGGGACAATAACTATGGCTACACCTTC.

The CDR3, as DNA: TGTGCCAGCAGCTTGCTCCCAGCGGGGAACACCGGGGAGCTGTTTTTT. It specifies CASSLLPAGNTGELFF. V is TRBV7-3 and J is TRBJ2-2, with TRBD2 as a possible D gene (6 bases). With 3 bases removed from V and 1 base from J, the gap between germline ends came to 12 bases. Germline assignment: CDR1 SGHTA and CDR2 FQGTGA. There are 16 residues in the CDR3.

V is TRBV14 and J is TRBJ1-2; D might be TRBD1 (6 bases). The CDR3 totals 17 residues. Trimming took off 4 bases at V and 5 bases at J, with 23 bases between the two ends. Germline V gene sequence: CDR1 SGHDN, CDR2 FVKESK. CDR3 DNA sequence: TGTGCCAGCAGCCCTTCCCCGATATTGGGGGCCACGTATGGCTACACCTTC. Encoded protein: CASSPSPILGATYGYTF.

The CDR3: CASSGSGTSQETQYF. The CDR3 nucleotides read TGTGCCAGCAGCGGAAGTGGTACAAGTCAAGAGACCCAGTACTTC. The chain carries TRBV9 and TRBJ2-5; the D is unclear. Germline V gene data show CDR1 as SGDLS and CDR2 as YYNGEE. With 3 bases removed from V and 2 bases from J, the gap between germline ends came to 14 bases. This CDR3 contains 15 residues. The whole variable domain, filled in from reference TRBV9 and TRBJ2-5, reads DSGVTQTPKHLITATGQRVTLRCSPRSGDLSVYWYQQSLDQGLQFLIQYYNGEERAKGNILERFSAQQFPDLHSELNLSSLELGDSALYFCASSGSGTSQETQYFGPGTRLLVL.

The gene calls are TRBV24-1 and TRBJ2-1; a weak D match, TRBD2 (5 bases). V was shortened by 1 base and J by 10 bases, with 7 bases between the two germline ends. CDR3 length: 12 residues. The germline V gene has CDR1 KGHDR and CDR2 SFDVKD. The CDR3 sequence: CATSDFGVEQFF. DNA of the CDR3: TGTGCCACCAGTGATTTCGGGGTCGAGCAGTTCTTC.

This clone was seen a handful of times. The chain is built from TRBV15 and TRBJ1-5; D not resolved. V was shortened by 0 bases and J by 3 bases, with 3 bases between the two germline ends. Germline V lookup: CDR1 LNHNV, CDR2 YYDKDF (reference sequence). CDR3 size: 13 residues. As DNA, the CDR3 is TGTGCCACCAGCAGAGAGGCCAATCAGCCCCAGCATTTT. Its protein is CATSREANQPQHF.

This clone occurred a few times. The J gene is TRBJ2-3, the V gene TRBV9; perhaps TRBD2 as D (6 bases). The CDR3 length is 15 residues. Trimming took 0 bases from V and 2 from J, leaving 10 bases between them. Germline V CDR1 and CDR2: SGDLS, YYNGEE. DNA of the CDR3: TGTGCCAGCAGCGTAGGGGCGGGGTACACAGATACGCAGTATTTT. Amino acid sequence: CASSVGAGYTDTQYF.

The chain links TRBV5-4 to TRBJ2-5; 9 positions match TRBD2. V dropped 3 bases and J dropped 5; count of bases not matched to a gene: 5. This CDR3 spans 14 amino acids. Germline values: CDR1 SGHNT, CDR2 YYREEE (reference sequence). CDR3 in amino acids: CASSWRREGETQYF. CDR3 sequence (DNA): TGTGCCAGCAGCTGGAGGCGGGAGGGGGAGACCCAGTACTTC.

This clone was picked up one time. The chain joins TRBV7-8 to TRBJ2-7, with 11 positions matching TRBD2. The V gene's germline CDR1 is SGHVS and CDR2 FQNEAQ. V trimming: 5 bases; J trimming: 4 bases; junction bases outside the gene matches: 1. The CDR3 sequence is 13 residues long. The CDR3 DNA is TGTGCCAGCAGCAGACTAGCGGGGTACGAGCAGTACTTC. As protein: CASSRLAGYEQYF. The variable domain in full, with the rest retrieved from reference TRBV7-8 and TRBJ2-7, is GAGVSQSPRYKVAKRGQDVALRCDPISGHVSLFWYQQALGQGPEFLTYFQNEAQLDKSGLPSDRFFAERPEGSVSTLKIQRTQQEDSAVYLCASSRLAGYEQYFGPGTRLTVT.

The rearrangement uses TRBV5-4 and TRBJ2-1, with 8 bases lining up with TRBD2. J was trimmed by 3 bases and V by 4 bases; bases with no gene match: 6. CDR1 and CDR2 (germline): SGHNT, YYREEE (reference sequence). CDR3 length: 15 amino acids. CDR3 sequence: CASSPAGEGYNEQFF. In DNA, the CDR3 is TGTGCCAGCAGCCCAGCGGGGGAAGGCTACAATGAGCAGTTCTTC.